These 5 T cell receptor beta chains were sequenced from one sample in a study of blood T cell repertoires in COVID-19. Method: immunoSEQ multiplex PCR; TCRdb's copy keeps in-frame clones and lacks some. The sample shows about 78,000 clones, around 91% of them seen only once. Material for sequencing was peripheral blood. Receptors originate from a woman between 45 and 60 years old in a cohort sampled during active COVID-19.

This sequence joins TRBV19 and TRBJ1-1; 8 bases are shared with TRBD1. The CDR3 has 14 residues. Losses at the gene ends were 5 bases for V and 4 bases for J; bases not matched to a gene: 6. The germline CDR1 and CDR2 sequences are LNHDA and SQIVND (reference sequence). The CDR3 here is CASSPGTGLTEAFF. The CDR3, as DNA: TGTGCCAGTAGTCCGGGGACAGGACTCACTGAAGCTTTCTTT. The full variable domain, in which reference TRBV19 and TRBJ1-1 provide the parts outside the CDR3, is DGGITQSPKYLFRKEGQNVTLSCEQNLNHDAMYWYRQDPGQGLRLIYYSQIVNDFQKGDIAEGYSVSREKKESFPLTVTSAQKNPTAFYLCASSPGTGLTEAFFGQGTRLTVV.

This clone was found once. The rearrangement links TRBV19 to TRBJ1-6; D is possibly TRBD1 (6 bases). This CDR3 has 15 residues. Germline values: CDR1 LNHDA, CDR2 SQIVND (reference sequence). V gave up 7 bases and J gave up 9 bases, with 19 bases separating them. The CDR3 DNA follows: TGTGCCAGTACTCCAAACAGGGATGGCGTTTCACCCCTCCACTTT. Translated, it gives CASTPNRDGVSPLHF.

V usage is TRBV28 and J usage is TRBJ1-5; D not certain. The V end lost 6 bases, the J end lost 7 bases, and 16 bases lay between the germline ends. Germline CDR1 is MDHEN and CDR2 is SYDVKM. This CDR3 contains 14 residues. The CDR3 sequence: CASSQRSGGQPQHF. The CDR3, as DNA: TGTGCCAGCAGCCAGAGGTCGGGAGGCCAGCCCCAGCATTTT. Full variable domain (rest looked up from reference TRBV28 and TRBJ1-5): DVKVTQSSRYLVKRTGEKVFLECVQDMDHENMFWYRQDPGLGLRLIYFSYDVKMKEKGDIPEGYSVSREKKERFSLILESASTNQTSMYLCASSQRSGGQPQHFGDGTRLSIL.

The rearrangement joins TRBV7-9 to TRBJ1-2; 10 bases line up with TRBD1. V was pared by 1 base and J by 4 bases, with 6 bases of the junction left unmatched. The CDR3 sequence is 16 residues long. The germline gives CDR1 SEHNR, CDR2 FQNEAQ (reference sequence). The DNA of the CDR3 is TGTGCCAGCAGCTTAGAAATGACAGGGGGCAGCTATGGCTACACCTTC. It yields the protein CASSLEMTGGSYGYTF.

The gene calls are TRBV2 and TRBJ1-1; tentatively, D is TRBD1 (5 bases). CDR1 is SNHLY and CDR2 is FYNNEI in the germline V gene. V lost 3 bases and J 5 bases, leaving 22 bases between the germline ends. The CDR3 consists of 17 residues. This CDR3 is CASSDRVQGGGDTEAFF. CDR3 nucleotide sequence: TGTGCCAGCAGTGATCGGGTCCAGGGTGGGGGGGATACTGAAGCTTTCTTT.